This entry concerns a single T cell receptor (beta chain). As yet, its antigen is unknown. The CDR3 spans 13 residues. Germline CDR1 is MNHNS and CDR2 is SASEGT. Trimming removed 3 bases from V and 3 bases from J, with 9 bases in between. In the authors' methods: ImmunoSEQ gave junction-only sequences without quality scores, so filtering differed. Measured with immunoSEQ multiplex PCR; TCRdb has only the in-frame clones, and not every one. V and J calls and clone size follow that table, whereas D and trimming were derived from the DNA. In the table there are 2 million to 2.5 million clones, just over 90% of which are singletons. The data were taken from a study of shared clonotypes between healthy human individuals. Study-level points and caveats: Clonotypes not shared had lower generation probabilities than those common to all four donors.

Source material: naive CD4+ T cells from PBMCs. The subset here: CD45RA+ positively selected. The sequence came from a man aged 18-30 years in good health. Some clones in this sample may be carry-over from other donors' samples. The gene calls are TRBV6-1 and TRBJ2-7; D is uncertain. The DNA of the CDR3 is TGTGCCAGCAGTGACCCCCCCTTCTACGAGCAGTACTTC. Its protein product is CASSDPPFYEQYF.